A single sample gave rise to the 32 T cell receptor beta chains below, sequenced in a study of radiation and T cells in renal cell carcinoma. TCRdb's table, derived via immunoSEQ multiplex PCR, lists solely in-frame clones and lacks some. The sample includes about 16,000 clones, under 70% of them seen just once. Treatment of the sample: treatment-naive control, cytoreductive nephrectomy. Sequenced here: tumor tissue, sampled from a patient whose treatment was nephrectomy without radiotherapy. The receptor set was obtained from a man in his forties with renal cell carcinoma.

The rearrangement uses TRBV5-6 and TRBJ2-3, with TRBD2 matching over 7 bases. Germline loops: CDR1 SGHDT, CDR2 YYEEEE. V gave up 0 bases and J gave up 6 bases; unmatched junction bases: 16. The CDR3 is 18 residues long. In nucleotides, the CDR3 is TGTGCCAGCAGCTTGGGGGGGGGACCTTCGTCAATATGGGATACGCAGTATTTT. This translates into CASSLGGGPSSIWDTQYF.

The chain is built from TRBV6-5 and TRBJ2-3; tentatively, D is TRBD1 (5 bases). The CDR3 has 15 residues. The ends were cut back, 2 bases at V and 3 bases at J, with 12 bases in the middle. CDR1 and CDR2 (germline): MNHEY, SVGAGI. CDR3 protein: CASSYVAGPTDTQYF. The CDR3 DNA is TGTGCCAGCAGTTACGTGGCAGGGCCTACAGATACGCAGTATTTT.

The genes are TRBV19 and TRBJ1-4; TRBD1 might be the D (6 bases). V gave up 6 bases and J gave up 5 bases, with 13 bases separating them. The V gene's germline CDR1 is LNHDA and CDR2 SQIVND (reference sequence). The CDR3 sequence is 14 residues long. The CDR3 sequence is CASRTGDYNEKLFF. The CDR3 nucleotides read TGTGCCAGTAGGACAGGAGACTACAATGAAAAACTGTTTTTT. The entire variable domain, with the rest obtained from reference TRBV19 and TRBJ1-4, is as follows: DGGITQSPKYLFRKEGQNVTLSCEQNLNHDAMYWYRQDPGQGLRLIYYSQIVNDFQKGDIAEGYSVSREKKESFPLTVTSAQKNPTAFYLCASRTGDYNEKLFFGSGTQLSVL.

V usage is TRBV7-1 and J usage is TRBJ1-6; D call uncertain. TRBV7-1 is marked as an open reading frame, function uncertain. V gave up 4 bases and J gave up 6 bases, with 10 bases separating them. CDR3 length: 14 amino acids. The CDR3 reads CASSFGLLNSPLHF. The CDR3 DNA sequence: TGTGCCAGCAGCTTCGGACTGCTTAATTCACCCCTCCACTTT.

The V call is TRBV5-5, the J call TRBJ2-2; 10 bases map to TRBD1. In germline, CDR1 is SGHKS, CDR2 YYEKEE (reference sequence). V shed 5 bases and J 0 bases; nucleotides not matched to a gene: 7. The CDR3 is made up of 17 amino acids. In DNA form, the CDR3 reads TGTGCCAGCAGTGGCCGGACAGGGGGTGCGAACACCGGGGAGCTGTTTTTT. This encodes CASSGRTGGANTGELFF.

This rearrangement joins TRBV6-1 to TRBJ1-4; no reliable D call. Germline V gene data show CDR1 as MNHNS and CDR2 as SASEGT. V gave up 1 base and J gave up 2 bases, with 5 bases separating them. The CDR3 sequence is 14 residues long. CDR3 loop: CASSEGGTNEKLFF. The DNA of the CDR3 is TGTGCCAGCAGTGAAGGTGGCACTAATGAAAAACTGTTTTTT.

This clone is judged medium-sized. The rearrangement uses TRBV4-1 and TRBJ2-7, with 7 bases aligning to TRBD1. CDR3 length: 15 amino acids. Germline CDR1 MGHRA, CDR2 YSYEKL. Trimming cost V 0 bases and J 6 bases; bases outside gene matches: 8. CDR3 DNA sequence: TGCGCCAGCAGCCAAGATATAGGGACAGCTTCCGAGCAGTACTTC. Translating it yields CASSQDIGTASEQYF.

The chain recombines TRBV15 with TRBJ1-1; D unclear. CDR1 LNHNV and CDR2 YYDKDF come from the germline V gene (reference sequence). The CDR3 length is 16 residues. V was shortened by 2 bases and J by 1 base, with 14 bases between the two germline ends. The CDR3 reads CATSRTGGKANTEAFF. DNA for the CDR3: TGTGCCACCAGCAGAACTGGAGGTAAGGCGAACACTGAAGCTTTCTTT.

This chain joins TRBV7-6 and TRBJ2-3; the D is unclear. Germline-derived CDR1 and CDR2 are SGHVS and FNYEAQ. There are 15 residues in the CDR3. The V and J ends lost 5 bases and 2 bases respectively, with 14 bases between them. The CDR3 protein is CASSRALSNTDTQYF. DNA for the CDR3: TGTGCCAGCAGCAGGGCCCTAAGCAACACAGATACGCAGTATTTT.

CDR3 sequence reads: CASSLGQGFDEQYF. Here the CDR3 DNA reads TGTGCCAGCAGCTTAGGGCAGGGGTTCGACGAGCAGTACTTC. The V call is TRBV7-8, the J call TRBJ2-7; D is possibly TRBD1 (6 bases). Between the trimmed V and J ends, which lost 1 base and 5 bases, there was a span of 12 bases. CDR1 is SGHVS, CDR2 FQNEAQ, per germline. The CDR3 sequence is 14 residues long.

The CDR3 here is CASSDRAIYEQYF. CDR3 nucleotide sequence: TGTGCCAGCAGTGACAGGGCTATCTACGAGCAGTACTTC. The chain joins TRBV25-1 to TRBJ2-7; D may be TRBD1 (5 bases). Germline CDR1 MGHDK, CDR2 SYGVNS. V was shortened by 3 bases and J by 3 bases, with 9 bases between the two germline ends. The CDR3 consists of 13 residues.

V usage is TRBV6-6 and J usage is TRBJ1-6; TRBD1 matches 7 bases. Trimming at V came to 7 bases and at J to 7 bases, leaving 13 bases not matched to a gene. Germline CDR1 and CDR2: MNHNY and SVGAGI (reference sequence). This CDR3 spans 16 amino acids. The CDR3 here is CASIQRQGDWNSPLHF. DNA of the CDR3: TGTGCCAGCATCCAGAGGCAGGGGGATTGGAATTCACCCCTCCACTTT.

The CDR3 sequence is CASSIGGISPEAFF. The CDR3 nucleotides are TGTGCCAGTAGTATAGGGGGGATCTCCCCTGAAGCTTTCTTT. The V and J genes are TRBV19 and TRBJ1-1, with D possibly matching TRBD1 (5 bases). Trimming took 1 base from V and 6 from J, leaving 12 bases between them. Germline V gene sequence: CDR1 LNHDA, CDR2 SQIVND (reference sequence). The CDR3 has 14 amino acids.

The V gene is TRBV5-4, the J gene TRBJ2-3; D ambiguous. Trimming removed 4 bases at V and 4 bases at J, with 10 bases between. The CDR3 covers 13 residues. Germline values: CDR1 SGHNT, CDR2 YYREEE (reference sequence). CDR3 in amino acids: CASSLSRADTQYF. The CDR3 region has the DNA TGTGCCAGCAGCCTCTCACGGGCAGATACGCAGTATTTT.

The chain couples TRBV9 to TRBJ2-7; D may match TRBD1 or TRBD2 (5 bases each). Germline CDR1 SGDLS, CDR2 YYNGEE. The CDR3 loop spans 14 amino acids. V gave up 3 bases and J gave up 3 bases, with 13 bases separating them. The CDR3 DNA reads as TGTGCCAGCAGCGCGGGACGGAGGAACTACGAGCAGTACTTC. Amino acids: CASSAGRRNYEQYF. Complete variable domain (other parts from reference TRBV9 and TRBJ2-7): DSGVTQTPKHLITATGQRVTLRCSPRSGDLSVYWYQQSLDQGLQFLIQYYNGEERAKGNILERFSAQQFPDLHSELNLSSLELGDSALYFCASSAGRRNYEQYFGPGTRLTVT.

The chain uses TRBV5-1 and TRBJ1-4; the D gene is possibly TRBD1 (5 bases). The V end lost 3 bases, the J end lost 8 bases, and 11 bases lay between the germline ends. This CDR3 is built from 13 residues. In germline, CDR1 is SGHRS, CDR2 YFSETQ. As DNA, the CDR3 is TGCGCCAGCAGCTCCCGGGGGGGGGAAAAACTGTTTTTT. As protein: CASSSRGGEKLFF.

As DNA, the CDR3 is TGTGCCTCCGCGGGGGGGCTGAACACCGGGGAGCTGTTTTTT. Protein product: CASAGGLNTGELFF. The V gene is TRBV30, the J gene TRBJ2-2, with 9 nucleotides matching TRBD2. V trimming: 7 bases; J trimming: 1 base; junction bases outside the gene matches: 4. Germline values: CDR1 GTSNPN, CDR2 SVGIG (reference sequence). The CDR3 consists of 14 residues.

The rearrangement uses TRBV5-6 and TRBJ2-5; 10 positions agree with TRBD2. Losses at the gene ends were 2 bases for V and 2 bases for J; bases not matched to a gene: 9. The CDR3 runs 17 residues. Germline CDR1 and CDR2: SGHDT and YYEEEE. CDR3 bases: TGTGCCAGCAGCTTCATGACTCTAGCGGGGGTGCAAGAGACCCAGTACTTC. This sequence encodes CASSFMTLAGVQETQYF. Full variable domain (remainder filled in from reference TRBV5-6 and TRBJ2-5): DAGVTQSPTHLIKTRGQQVTLRCSPKSGHDTVSWYQQALGQGPQFIFQYYEEEERQRGNFPDRFSGHQFPNYSSELNVNALLLGDSALYLCASSFMTLAGVQETQYFGPGTRLLVL.

The rearrangement uses TRBV4-2 and TRBJ2-3; D is uncertain. V was pared by 0 bases and J by 2 bases, with 9 bases between. The length of the CDR3 is 15 residues. Germline CDR1 LGHNA, CDR2 YNFKEQ. The CDR3 region is CASSQDRKTTDTQYF. The CDR3 nucleotides read TGTGCCAGCAGCCAAGATAGGAAGACCACAGATACGCAGTATTTT.

V usage is TRBV9 and J usage is TRBJ1-6; 7 positions match TRBD1. From germline, CDR1 is SGDLS and CDR2 YYNGEE. With V trimmed by 0 bases and J by 8 bases, 11 bases remained unmatched. This CDR3 region has 17 residues. The CDR3 is CASSVDDRAGWYSPLHF. For the CDR3, the DNA is TGTGCCAGCAGCGTAGATGACAGGGCTGGTTGGTATTCACCCCTCCACTTT. Full variable domain (missing parts from reference TRBV9 and TRBJ1-6): DSGVTQTPKHLITATGQRVTLRCSPRSGDLSVYWYQQSLDQGLQFLIQYYNGEERAKGNILERFSAQQFPDLHSELNLSSLELGDSALYFCASSVDDRAGWYSPLHFGNGTRLTVT.

The chain has TRBV7-7 and TRBJ2-2, with D possibly being TRBD1 (6 bases). From germline, CDR1 is SSHAT and CDR2 FNYEAQ (reference sequence). The CDR3 contains 14 residues. Trimming removed 5 bases at V and 6 bases at J, with 13 bases between. This chain's CDR3 is CASSPSQGSGELFF. CDR3 sequence (DNA): TGTGCCAGCAGCCCCTCACAGGGCTCCGGGGAGCTGTTTTTT.

This chain connects TRBV5-1 to TRBJ1-3; no clear D. CDR1 SGHRS and CDR2 YFSETQ come from the germline V gene. V was cut by 0 bases and J by 2 bases, with 9 bases left in between. This CDR3 has 15 residues. CDR3 DNA sequence: TGCGCCAGCAGCTTGGGGCCCTCCACTGGAAACACCATATATTTT. This sequence encodes CASSLGPSTGNTIYF. Variable domain in full (rest from reference TRBV5-1 and TRBJ1-3): KAGVTQTPRYLIKTRGQQVTLSCSPISGHRSVSWYQQTPGQGLQFLFEYFSETQRNKGNFPGRFSGRQFSNSRSEMNVSTLELGDSALYLCASSLGPSTGNTIYFGEGSWLTVV.

In its sample, this clone was seen a few times. The rearrangement links TRBV5-1 to TRBJ1-1, with unresolved D. V dropped 0 bases and J dropped 3 bases, with 12 bases sitting between them. CDR1 is SGHRS and CDR2 is YFSETQ in the germline V gene. This CDR3 is 15 amino acids long. The CDR3 protein is CASSLVGIRDTEAFF. DNA of the CDR3: TGCGCCAGCAGCTTGGTAGGAATCCGGGACACTGAAGCTTTCTTT.

This clone came up a few times. The sample contains more than one DNA sequence encoding this CDR3. The chain uses TRBV10-3 and TRBJ2-3; the D call may be TRBD1 or TRBD2 (5 bases each). V gave up 11 bases and J gave up 6 bases, with 12 bases separating them. There are 11 residues in the CDR3. Germline V gives CDR1 ENHRY, CDR2 SYGVKD. CDR3 in amino acids: CAATGADTQYF. The DNA for the CDR3 is TGTGCCGCCACCGGGGCGGATACGCAGTATTTT.

Relative to its sample, this clone is medium-sized (0.01 to 0.1%). CDR3 in DNA: TGTGCCAGCAGCTCTCACTCCGGGACAGCTGATTCACCCCTCCACTTT. Its protein product is CASSSHSGTADSPLHF. The rearrangement uses TRBV4-2 and TRBJ1-6; 7 bases are shared with TRBD1. Trimming at V came to 5 bases and at J to 8 bases, leaving 12 bases not matched to a gene. The CDR3 has 16 residues. Germline CDR1 is LGHNA and CDR2 is YNFKEQ.

The rearrangement links TRBV5-6 to TRBJ1-5; D remains ambiguous. The CDR3 totals 14 residues. The germline V gene encodes CDR1 SGHDT and CDR2 YYEEEE. V was cut by 2 bases and J by 8 bases, with 14 bases left in between. The CDR3 is CASSFEGLFKPQHF. In nucleotides, the CDR3 is TGTGCCAGCAGCTTCGAAGGACTTTTTAAGCCCCAGCATTTT.

The rearrangement links TRBV4-2 to TRBJ2-1; D gene unclear. Germline CDR1 reads LGHNA; CDR2 reads YNFKEQ. The CDR3 has 13 amino acids. V was shortened by 4 bases and J by 7 bases, with 11 bases between the two germline ends. The CDR3 bases are TGTGCCAGCAGCCCCGACGGTCTTAATGAGCAGTTCTTC. Translating gives CASSPDGLNEQFF.

The J gene is TRBJ2-7, the V gene TRBV19; maybe TRBD2 (6 bases). Germline V gene sequence: CDR1 LNHDA, CDR2 SQIVND (reference sequence). CDR3 length: 13 amino acids. V gave up 3 bases and J gave up 1 base, with 7 bases separating them. The CDR3 is CASSMEGSYEQYF. CDR3 DNA: TGTGCCAGTAGTATGGAGGGGTCCTACGAGCAGTACTTC.

V and J are TRBV4-1 and TRBJ2-3; no clear D. V gave up 0 bases and J gave up 4 bases, with 17 bases separating them. Germline CDR1 is MGHRA and CDR2 is YSYEKL. This CDR3 region has 17 residues. In DNA, the CDR3 is TGCGCCAGCAGCCAAGAGGGCGGCCGTCCTGGGCCAGATACGCAGTATTTT. Translated: CASSQEGGRPGPDTQYF.

This clone is categorized as medium-sized (0.01 to 0.1%). The chain carries TRBV6-4 and TRBJ2-3, with 10 bases aligning to TRBD2. CDR3 size: 15 residues. J gave up 2 bases and V 2 bases, and 1 base lay outside the gene matches. Looked up from germline, CDR1 is MRHNA and CDR2 is SNTAGT. DNA for the CDR3: TGTGCCAGCAGTGACAGCGGGGGGGCCACAGATACGCAGTATTTT. Amino acid sequence: CASSDSGGATDTQYF.

The chain combines TRBV4-1 with TRBJ1-3; TRBD1 might be the D (6 bases). Trimming pared 4 bases from V and 2 bases from J, leaving 18 bases between. The CDR3 consists of 17 residues. Germline CDR1 and CDR2: MGHRA and YSYEKL. The CDR3 DNA reads TGCGCCAGCAGCCCCCGTGGGGGCCTTGAGGCTGGAAACACCATATATTTT. Translation gives CASSPRGGLEAGNTIYF.

This clone was recorded a few times. The chain carries TRBV10-1 and TRBJ1-1, with 8 positions matching TRBD1. From germline, CDR1 is WNHNN and CDR2 SYGVQD (reference sequence). The V segment lost 9 bases and the J segment 5 bases; nucleotides outside the gene matches: 5. This CDR3 comprises 12 residues. The CDR3 protein is CARNRGKTEAFF. CDR3 DNA sequence: TGCGCCAGGAACAGGGGGAAGACTGAAGCTTTCTTT.